Sequencing of this T cell receptor (beta chain) was carried out in a study of identical twins (TCRdb year 2016). About the investigation overall: To test whether fetal clonotypes persist, this study deep-sequenced TCR alpha and beta repertoires from monozygotic twins, from unrelated adults of various ages, and from cord blood. Replicate twin experiments were performed at different times using different library preparation protocols to rule out contamination. General findings and caveats noted by the study authors: Because the same donors could not be followed over many years, the conclusions relied on cross-sectional statistical analysis. Abundant cord blood beta clonotypes carried fewer insertions; young adult naive repertoires showed a weaker similar trend, while memory repertoires showed none. Recombination models systematically underestimated out-of-frame TCR alpha sharing in monozygotic twins but agreed with sharing between unrelated individuals. In beta out-of-frame sequences, excess twin sharing was weaker, because having fewer shared sequences lowered the signal-to-noise ratio. Invariant T cells such as MAIT and iNKT could partly confound zero-insertion analyses, though diverse VJ usage argued against this for most clonotypes. Compared with coincidental sharing between unrelated individuals, out-of-frame TCR alpha sequences shared between twins showed an excess of sequences with low generation probability.

Libraries were prepared through 5' RACE. The sample was run on an Illumina HiSeq 2000. Template switching added a universal primer binding site, and the final cDNA carried a unique molecular identifier that allowed TCR cDNA molecules to be counted accurately. First-strand cDNA for TCR alpha and beta chains was synthesized from specific primers in the conserved constant-segment region. To control for contamination, every cDNA library carried two barcodes: a SMART-Mk sample barcode plus Illumina barcodes. TruSeq adapter sequences, together with Illumina sample barcodes, were added in two successive PCR steps. Sequencing of the TCR alpha and beta cDNA libraries was done on the Illumina HiSeq platform using custom primers. Per the source publication's procedure: MiGEC processed the raw reads to extract unique molecular identifiers, while MiXCR was used to determine the CDR3 positions. For each individual, recombination models were inferred using an EM algorithm with the repgenHMM and IGoR tools. Shared clonotype analysis was performed with the tcR package in R, normalizing sharing by the product of cloneset sizes. Out-of-frame nonproductive sequences were analyzed to study raw recombination free of thymic and clonal selection effects. TCRdb cleaned the public reads at Q25 with fastp, built clones with MiXCR and kept in-frame beta chains. Identical CDR3 proteins give one entry, which carries the most common genes and DNA. The V and J calls come from TCRdb's annotation, not from the publication. This sample holds about 700,000 distinct CDR3 sequences; around 6% were observed only once. Of the sample, 1.5% to 2% falls within the top ten clones.

Sequences LGHNA (CDR1) and YNFKEQ (CDR2) are obtained from the germline V gene. V gives up 5 bases and J gives up 3 bases, and the segment between their germline ends measures 8 bases. The CDR3 holds 13 amino acids from the cysteine to the phenylalanine. Only CDR3 DNA remains: 39 bases, in frame from the first base. All donors were healthy Caucasians. The researchers also sequenced three unrelated adults who were not twins: a male aged 18 to 30, a male aged 50 to 59, and a female aged 50 to 59. Using Miltenyi CD45RO+ enrichment and human naive T-cell isolation kits, memory (CD45RO+) and naive T cells were isolated from PBMC. This clonotype occurred many times. Its target antigen remains unknown. No base quality information exists; no much larger clone differs at one position.

This TCR was sampled from a young man in good health. The sequence links TRBV4-2 to TRBJ1-5; a tentative D match to TRBD1 spans 5 bases. The source material was naive T cells sorted from blood. What this sample's cell subset or site label stands for: cells isolated with a human naive T-cell isolation kit. The nucleotide sequence is TGTGCCAGCAGCGGGGCAGTCAATCAGCCCCAGCATTTT. This gives the protein CASSGAVNQPQHF.